Below, one T cell receptor (beta chain) is given with its context. There are a few counts of this clone. Its antigen target is currently unknown. Base qualities are not provided; no much larger clone lies one nucleotide away. This specimen belongs to a study of cytomegalovirus exposure and HLA in healthy donors (dated 2017 in TCRdb). Study-wide context: According to an earlier analysis of several hundred of the donors, some 180 million T cells yielded some 120 million unique TCR beta sequences and around 300 Gb of sequence data. Of the roughly 420 genotyped donors, roughly 80% were placed in the genetic ancestry cluster associated with self-reported Caucasian donors. All discovery cohort repertoires had been generated on a single sequencing platform. Donor age, sex, ethnicity and CMV serostatus were collected together with the repertoire data. On average, roughly 200,000 unique TCR beta nucleotide sequences were sequenced per donor among some 430 genotyped donors of the cohort, with approximately 18% of those sequences being non-productive. Roughly 300 gigabases of sequencing data and 91 million or so unique TCR sequences made up an early release that covered some 640 HLA-typed donors. In a later genetic analysis, genome-wide SNP genotypes for 398 of the 666 donors were used, and that subset was treated as a discovery cohort. In an earlier analysis of roughly 600 of the donors, high-throughput TCR beta sequencing was used to judge whether each TCR beta V gene segment behaved as functional or pseudogenic. To study patterns of TCR occurrence, a later analysis re-analyzed previously published TCR beta repertoires from several hundred donors and added high-resolution HLA genotyping. The study combined high-throughput TCR immunosequencing, statistical association of individual TCRs with disease status, and machine learning to predict cytomegalovirus infection status. Besides the first cohort of about 730 subjects, a separate validation cohort made up of 90 to 150 different subjects was used. Using immunosequencing, the study profiled T cell repertoires from about 620 subjects and related those repertoires to cytomegalovirus serostatus. The aim of the study was to test whether cataloging public T cell receptors could identify signatures of past pathogen exposure. Because of strong linkage in the cohort, 5 or 6 DR-DQ haplotypes were treated as single units for association and clustering. The number of donors typed differed by locus, with about 629-640 for A, B, C, DRB1 and DQB1, approximately 500 for DQA1, 600 to 610 for DPA1, and approximately 470 for DPB1. HLA typing included class I and class II loci at four-digit resolution. Rather than drawing on any new phenotypic data, the later analysis identified candidate immune exposures from TCR beta sequences and the way those sequences occurred across donors. General findings and caveats noted by the study authors: Compared with the approximately 670-donor mean, donors in an Asian-associated ancestry cluster had fewer N-insertions in productive TCRs, according to a later genetic analysis. Presence/absence analyses assumed roughly uniform sequencing depth across donors, an assumption that may not hold. Broadly in line with IMGT annotations, most TCR beta V segments showed up in productive rearrangements about 87% or about 30% of the time in an earlier analysis of around 550 of the donors. Because HLA typing was missing for some donors at each locus, association tests included only the typed subset. In a later analysis, around 17,000 TCR beta sequences were associated with specific HLA alleles at a false discovery rate of 0.05. A total of roughly 160 TCR beta chains were listed by the study as associated with cytomegalovirus. A further reported finding was that TCR beta sequences accurately predicted the HLA-A and HLA-B alleles for most subjects in the first cohort. According to a later analysis, TCR association rates differed among HLA loci, with DRB1 alleles showing the most associated TCRs and HLA-C alleles showing the fewest. A cluster of highly shared sequence variants was judged likely to be a technical artifact of the sequencing pipeline. A later analysis found that most CMV-associated TCR beta chains appeared HLA-restricted, with HLA associations seemingly driven largely by CMV exposure. When HLA alleles, especially DR and DQ, strongly co-occurred, TCR associations were difficult to assign to individual alleles. In this cohort, only TCR beta chains were sequenced, and detectable features were limited by the absence of alpha or paired-chain data. For the cohort, immune exposure information was limited to CMV serostatus. Correlated functional status among segregating V segments might reflect linkage disequilibrium, but an unknown experimental factor could not be ruled out. The classifier was reported to diagnose cytomegalovirus status with high specificity and sensitivity in both the original and validation cohorts. In a later analysis, HLA-associated TCR beta chains were found to be more clonally expanded and to have lower generation probabilities than equally common non-associated chains. The authors suggested that the approach could potentially be generalized to other disease states and immunological phenotypes. Across donors, most TCR sequences were observed very rarely, whereas some public TCRs were present in many individuals. Because the 87-base-pair reads could not distinguish some IMGT-functional V segments, including TRBV6-2 and TRBV6-3, those segments were excluded. Because counts were too low, seventeen rarely observed V segments, including chromosome 9 orphons, were left out of the earlier analysis of a few hundred of the donors. Several of the top co-occurrence clusters appeared to be linked to parvovirus B19, influenza, CMV and Epstein-Barr virus, according to a later analysis. A few of the identified cytomegalovirus-associated TCR beta chains were confirmed in vitro to be specific for cytomegalovirus antigens. In a later genetic analysis, a missense DCLRE1C variant was associated with V-gene and J-gene trimming of TCR beta chains, and the association was replicated in an independent cohort.

The CDR3 contains 17 residues, cysteine and valine counted. Just the 51-base CDR3 DNA is kept, in frame starting at base 1. V is cut back by 3 bases and J by 5 bases, with 15 bases in the junction unmatched. The germline V gene (reference sequence) sets CDR1 to LNHNV and CDR2 to YYDKDF. The cohort comprised some 730 healthy bone marrow donors. Cohort members were all nominally healthy when sampled, although unrecorded immune exposures were likely present. The donor was CMV seropositive and was included in the group of 270 or so seropositive cohort members. A peripheral blood sample was provided by each donor, and peripheral blood mononuclear cells were used for TCR beta sequencing. The Qiagen DNeasy Blood Extraction Kit was used to extract genomic DNA from the blood cell samples. Library method: the immunoSEQ multiplex PCR assay. A mixture of 60 forward primers for TCR Vbeta segments and 13 reverse primers for TCR Jbeta segments was used in the multiplex PCR. The CDR3 region of rearranged TCR beta genes was amplified from genomic DNA with a multiplex PCR assay. The Illumina HiSeq System was used to sequence the amplified TCR beta libraries as 87-base-pair reads. The source study handled its data this way. In a later analysis, around 80 million unique TCR beta chains were counted across the roughly 700 repertoires, and roughly 11 million of these chains were shared by at least two donors. To remove PCR and sequencing errors, raw reads were error-corrected and collapsed into unique sequences using a nearest-neighbor algorithm that merged closely related sequences. Alignment of CDR3 sequences to IMGT reference sequences was used to assign V, D and J gene segments. For a sequence to be retained, at least a six-nucleotide match to both a V gene segment and a J gene segment was required. Rearrangements were called productive when the CDR3 lacked stop codons and stayed in frame with V and J; all others were non-productive. CDR3 was defined according to IMGT convention as the region running from the second conserved V-encoded cysteine to the conserved J-encoded phenylalanine. The earlier analysis of about 610 of the donors excluded sequences that lacked an unambiguous match to a single V gene segment. An earlier analysis of some 610 of the donors called V segments functional above 56.7% productive rearrangements and segregating when the between-donor standard deviation exceeded 5%. A statistical classification framework was developed to diagnose cytomegalovirus status using the catalog of TCR beta chain sequences. In a later analysis, V and J genes were assigned by comparing TCR nucleotide sequences against IMGT/GENE-DB human TR gene sequences. In a later analysis, CDR3 sequences and most-parsimonious VDJ recombination scenarios were assigned using the TCRdist pipeline. In a later analysis, every TCR beta chain was defined by the combination of its CDR3 amino acid sequence and its V-gene family, and reads without a unique V-gene family were dropped. In a later analysis, several hundred highly shared, low-generation-probability nucleotide sequences were removed to address suspected cross-contamination and a sequencing artifact. In a later analysis, a clonal expansion index was calculated for each public chain from normalized within-repertoire ranks of inferred template counts. In a later analysis, generation probabilities were computed using a VDJ recombination model fitted to out-of-frame rearrangements, and the results were checked against IGoR. A later analysis scored TCR-TCR, TCR-HLA and TCR-CMV co-occurrence with hypergeometric tests, applying a repertoire-size bias correction to TCR pairs. False discovery rates were estimated in a later analysis by permuting HLA or CMV assignments 20 times. In a later analysis, co-occurring TCRs were grouped using DBSCAN, with TCRdist sequence similarity added in when clustering inside HLA-allele-positive subsets. Co-occurrence clustering excluded repertoires with fewer than 30,000 or more than 120,000 public chains, plus five with anomalous nucleotide sharing. The table comes from immuneACCESS by way of TCRdb, which keeps in-frame sequences with V and J called. Part of the clones is missing from these tables; in studies checked, under half for an unresolved V gene and the rest for unknown reasons. V, J and clone size were drawn from that table, and D and trimming were deduced from the DNA. Within this sample are under 200,000 clones, with approximately 12% of them counted one time only. The ten largest clones represent 7.8% of the sample.

Specimen: PBMCs. The V and J segments used are TRBV15 and TRBJ2-7, with 8 bases matching TRBD2. The receptor's source is a middle-aged man in good health and CMV-seropositive. The CDR3 loop reads CATSRGLLAGGWDEQYV. The base sequence is TGTGCCACCAGCAGGGGACTCCTCGCGGGGGGATGGGACGAGCAGTACGTC.